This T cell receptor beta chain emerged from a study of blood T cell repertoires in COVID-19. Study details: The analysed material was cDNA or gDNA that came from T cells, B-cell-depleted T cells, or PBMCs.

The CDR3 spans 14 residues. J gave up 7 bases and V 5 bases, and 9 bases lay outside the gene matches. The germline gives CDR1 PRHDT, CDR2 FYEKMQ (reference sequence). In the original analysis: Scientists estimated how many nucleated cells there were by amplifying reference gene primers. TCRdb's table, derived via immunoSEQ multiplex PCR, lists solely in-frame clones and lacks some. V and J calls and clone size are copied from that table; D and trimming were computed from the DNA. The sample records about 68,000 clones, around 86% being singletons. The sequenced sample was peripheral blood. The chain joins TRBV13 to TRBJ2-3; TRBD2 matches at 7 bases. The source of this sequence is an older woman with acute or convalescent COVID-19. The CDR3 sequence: CASSNRGGSNTQYF. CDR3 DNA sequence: TGTGCCAGCAGCAATCGGGGAGGGTCGAATACGCAGTATTTT.